This T cell receptor beta chain was obtained from a study of blood T cell repertoires in COVID-19. Study in general: Samples taken during acute and convalescent COVID-19 were collected in the United States, Italy and Spain.

Per the original methods: Estimation of nucleated cell counts was performed using reference gene primer amplification. Sequenced by immunoSEQ multiplex PCR; TCRdb stores in-frame clones only, minus some. V and J calls and clone size are as listed in that table; D and trimming were resolved from the DNA. Counted here are around 170,000 clones, about 84% occurring once; the ten biggest clones make up more than 10%. Assignments of participants to cohorts depended upon their own reported clinical history. The V and J ends lost 4 bases and 5 bases, in that order; junction bases with no gene match: 19. The germline gives CDR1 MGHRA, CDR2 YSYEKL. This CDR3 has 18 amino acids.

V is TRBV4-1 and J is TRBJ2-5; 7 bases match TRBD2. Sequencing was carried out using PBMCs or T cells enriched from blood (not recorded which). The receptor was derived from a man in his forties or fifties who had recovered from COVID-19. In nucleotides, the CDR3 is TGCGCCAGCAGCCTCCCGTGGGCGGGGGAGAGAGGGAGGGAGACCCAGTACTTC. It encodes CASSLPWAGERGRETQYF.